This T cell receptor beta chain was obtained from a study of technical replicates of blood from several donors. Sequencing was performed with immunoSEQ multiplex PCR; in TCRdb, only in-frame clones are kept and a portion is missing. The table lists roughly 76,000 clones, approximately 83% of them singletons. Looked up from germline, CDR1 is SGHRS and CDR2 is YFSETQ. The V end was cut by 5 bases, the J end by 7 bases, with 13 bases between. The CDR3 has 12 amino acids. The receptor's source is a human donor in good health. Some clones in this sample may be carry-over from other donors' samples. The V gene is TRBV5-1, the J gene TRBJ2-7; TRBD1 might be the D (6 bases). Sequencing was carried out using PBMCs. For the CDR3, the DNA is TGCGCCAGCAGTCTTCTTCAGGGGGAGCAGTACTTC. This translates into CASSLLQGEQYF.